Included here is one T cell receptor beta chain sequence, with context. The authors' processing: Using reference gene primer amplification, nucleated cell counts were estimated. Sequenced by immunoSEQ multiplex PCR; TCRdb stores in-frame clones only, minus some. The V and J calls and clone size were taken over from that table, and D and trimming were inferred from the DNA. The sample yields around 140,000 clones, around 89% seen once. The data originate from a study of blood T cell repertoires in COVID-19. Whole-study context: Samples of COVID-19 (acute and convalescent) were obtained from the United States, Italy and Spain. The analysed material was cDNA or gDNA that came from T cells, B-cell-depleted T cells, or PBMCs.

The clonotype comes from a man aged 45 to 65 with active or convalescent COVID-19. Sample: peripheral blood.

The CDR3 region is CASNLIVAGGPNEQFF. In nucleotides, the CDR3 is TGCGCCAGCAACCTGATAGTGGCGGGGGGGCCCAATGAGCAGTTCTTC. This rearrangement joins TRBV5-1 to TRBJ2-1; 9 positions agree with TRBD2. The germline V gene has CDR1 SGHRS and CDR2 YFSETQ. V was pared by 6 bases and J by 6 bases, with 13 bases of the junction left unmatched. The length of the CDR3 is 16 residues.